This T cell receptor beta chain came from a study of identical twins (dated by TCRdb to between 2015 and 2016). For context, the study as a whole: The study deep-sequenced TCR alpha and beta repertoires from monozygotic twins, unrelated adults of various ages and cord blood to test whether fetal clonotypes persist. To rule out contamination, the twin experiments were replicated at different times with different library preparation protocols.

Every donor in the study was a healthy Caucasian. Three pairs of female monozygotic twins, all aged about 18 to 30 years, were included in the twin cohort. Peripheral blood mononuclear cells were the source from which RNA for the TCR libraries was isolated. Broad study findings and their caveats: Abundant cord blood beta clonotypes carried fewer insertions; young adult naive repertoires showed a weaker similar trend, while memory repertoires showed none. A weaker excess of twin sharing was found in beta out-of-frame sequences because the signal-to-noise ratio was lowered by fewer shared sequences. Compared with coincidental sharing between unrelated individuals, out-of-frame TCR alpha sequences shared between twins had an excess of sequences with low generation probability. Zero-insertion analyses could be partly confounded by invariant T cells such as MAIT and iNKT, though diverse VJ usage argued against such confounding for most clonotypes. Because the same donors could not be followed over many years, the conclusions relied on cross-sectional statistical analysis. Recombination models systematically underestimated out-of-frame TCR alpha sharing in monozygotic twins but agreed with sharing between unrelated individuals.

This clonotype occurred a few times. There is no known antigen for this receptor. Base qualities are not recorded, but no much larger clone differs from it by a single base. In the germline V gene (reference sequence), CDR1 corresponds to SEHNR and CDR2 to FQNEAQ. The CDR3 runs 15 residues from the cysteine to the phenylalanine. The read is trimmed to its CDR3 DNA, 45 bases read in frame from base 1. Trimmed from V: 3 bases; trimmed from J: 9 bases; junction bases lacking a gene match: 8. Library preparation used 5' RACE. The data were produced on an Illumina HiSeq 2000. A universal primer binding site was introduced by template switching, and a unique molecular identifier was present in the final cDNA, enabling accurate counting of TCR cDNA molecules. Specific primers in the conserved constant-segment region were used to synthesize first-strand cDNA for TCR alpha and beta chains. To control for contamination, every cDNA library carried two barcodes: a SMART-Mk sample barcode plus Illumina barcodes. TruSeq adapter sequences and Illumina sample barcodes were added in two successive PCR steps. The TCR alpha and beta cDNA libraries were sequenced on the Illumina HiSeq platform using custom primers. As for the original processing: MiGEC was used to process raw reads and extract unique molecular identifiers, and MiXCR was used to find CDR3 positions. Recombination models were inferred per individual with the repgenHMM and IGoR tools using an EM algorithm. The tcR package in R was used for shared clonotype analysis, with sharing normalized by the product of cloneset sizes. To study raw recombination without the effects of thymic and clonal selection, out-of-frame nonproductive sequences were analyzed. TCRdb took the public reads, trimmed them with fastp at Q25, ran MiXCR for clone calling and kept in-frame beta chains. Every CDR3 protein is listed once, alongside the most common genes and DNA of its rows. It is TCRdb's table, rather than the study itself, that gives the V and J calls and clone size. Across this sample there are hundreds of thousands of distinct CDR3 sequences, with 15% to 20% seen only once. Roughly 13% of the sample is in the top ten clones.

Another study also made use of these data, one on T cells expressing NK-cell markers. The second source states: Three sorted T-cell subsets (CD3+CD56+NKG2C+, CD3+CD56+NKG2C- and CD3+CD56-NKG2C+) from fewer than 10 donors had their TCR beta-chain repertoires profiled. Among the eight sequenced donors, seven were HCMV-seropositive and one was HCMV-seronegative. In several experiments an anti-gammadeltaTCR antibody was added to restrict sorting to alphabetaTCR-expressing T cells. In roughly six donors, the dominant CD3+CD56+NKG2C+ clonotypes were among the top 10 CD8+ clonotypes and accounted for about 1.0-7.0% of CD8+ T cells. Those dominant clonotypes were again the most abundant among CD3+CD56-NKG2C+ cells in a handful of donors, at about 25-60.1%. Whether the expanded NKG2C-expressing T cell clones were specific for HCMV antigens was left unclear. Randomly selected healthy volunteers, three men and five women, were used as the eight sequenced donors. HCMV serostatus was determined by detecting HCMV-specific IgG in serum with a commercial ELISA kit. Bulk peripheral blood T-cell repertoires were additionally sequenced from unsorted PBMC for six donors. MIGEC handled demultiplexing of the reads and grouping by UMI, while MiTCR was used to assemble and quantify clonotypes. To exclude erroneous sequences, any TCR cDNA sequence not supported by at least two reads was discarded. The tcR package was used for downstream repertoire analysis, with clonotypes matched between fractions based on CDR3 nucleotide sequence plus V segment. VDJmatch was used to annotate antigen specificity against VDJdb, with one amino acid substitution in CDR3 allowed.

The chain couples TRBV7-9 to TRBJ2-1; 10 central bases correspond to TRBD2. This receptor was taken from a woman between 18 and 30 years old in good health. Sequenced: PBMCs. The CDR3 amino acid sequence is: CASSLLSGGASEQFF. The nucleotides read TGTGCCAGCAGCTTGCTAAGCGGGGGGGCCAGTGAGCAGTTCTTC. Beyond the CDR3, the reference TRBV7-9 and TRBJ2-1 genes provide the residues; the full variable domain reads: DTGVSQNPRHKITKRGQNVTFRCDPISEHNRLYWYRQTLGQGPEFLTYFQNEAQLEKSRLLSDRFSAERPKGSFSTLEIQRTEQGDSAMYLCASSLLSGGASEQFFGPGTRLTVL.